What follows are 13 T cell receptor beta chains derived from one specimen sequenced in a study of T cells expressing NK-cell markers. From the 5' RACE reads, TCRdb lists one entry per CDR3 protein and no DNA. This sample's clone table lists approximately 550,000 distinct CDR3 sequences. Sequencing was carried out using blood T cells: a sorted CD56 or NKG2C T cell subset, CD4+ or CD8+ T cells, or bulk PBMC T cells (not recorded which). These receptors all stem from a young man in good health.

The gene calls are TRBV6-2 or TRBV6-3 and TRBJ2-5. Germline CDR1 reads MNHEY; CDR2 reads SVGEGT. This CDR3 is built from 12 residues. The CDR3 loop is CASGGVVETQYF.

The V call is TRBV5-1, the J call TRBJ2-1. The CDR3 is made up of 14 amino acids. Germline loops: CDR1 SGHRS, CDR2 YFSETQ. The CDR3 here is CASSLRLVRHEQFF.

V is TRBV27 and J is TRBJ2-7; the TRBD2 assignment by TCRdb is unverifiable without DNA. Germline values: CDR1 MNHEY, CDR2 SMNVEV (reference sequence). The length of the CDR3 is 15 residues. This chain's CDR3 is CASSVQIGTSYEQYF.

The genes are TRBV21-1 and TRBJ2-7; as DNA is missing, the TRBD2 call by TCRdb cannot be tested. TRBV21-1 is a listed pseudogene. The CDR3 is 18 residues long. The CDR3 loop reads CASSKGGLAGGPGDEQYF.

This chain joins TRBV4-3 and TRBJ2-7; with no DNA, the TCRdb D assignment of TRBD2 cannot be verified. CDR1 and CDR2 from the germline V gene are LGHNA and YSLEER. The CDR3 contains 15 residues. The CDR3 region is CASSQEVAGAGEQYF.

The chain uses TRBV18 and TRBJ2-1; without DNA, the TCRdb call of TRBD1 cannot be checked. CDR3 length equals 17 residues. The germline gives CDR1 KGHSH, CDR2 LQKENI. The CDR3 loop reads CASSPPSGQRVYNEQFF.

The V gene is TRBV7-9, the J gene TRBJ2-2; TCRdb's D call, TRBD1, is unchecked because there is no DNA. CDR1 is SEHNR, CDR2 FQNEAQ, per germline (reference sequence). The CDR3 runs to 13 residues. CDR3 residues: CASNGGNTGELFF. The complete variable domain, with remaining parts taken from reference TRBV7-9 and TRBJ2-2, reads DTGVSQNPRHKITKRGQNVTFRCDPISEHNRLYWYRQTLGQGPEFLTYFQNEAQLEKSRLLSDRFSAERPKGSFSTLEIQRTEQGDSAMYLCASNGGNTGELFFGEGSRLTVL.

This chain links TRBV6-4 with TRBJ2-3; absent DNA, TCRdb's TRBD2 call cannot be checked. Germline values: CDR1 MRHNA, CDR2 SNTAGT. The CDR3 sequence is 16 residues long. CDR3 sequence: CASSDSPAGSTDTQYF.

This rearrangement joins TRBV7-8 to TRBJ2-4; TCRdb selects TRBD1, and the lack of DNA leaves this call unchecked. The CDR3 runs to 19 residues. Germline assignment: CDR1 SGHVS and CDR2 FQNEAQ. The CDR3 loop reads CASSPRGDHRALVKNIQYF.

The chain uses TRBV10-2 and TRBJ2-5; TCRdb's assignment of TRBD2 cannot be checked, as there is no DNA. The CDR3 is 14 amino acids. Germline CDR1 and CDR2: WSHSY and SAAADI. CDR3 loop: CASSRRLAEETQYF.

The chain's CDR3 is CASSLVDSFGELFF. The chain links TRBV11-2 to TRBJ2-2; TCRdb's D call of TRBD1 is untestable without DNA. Germline CDR1 is SGHAT and CDR2 is FQNNGV. The CDR3 runs 14 residues.

The chain recombines TRBV20-1 with TRBJ2-3; the TRBD2 assignment by TCRdb is unverifiable without DNA. CDR1 is DFQATT, CDR2 SNEGSKA, per germline (reference sequence). This CDR3 region has 15 residues. Here the CDR3 reads CSARGGSTYTDTQYF.

The rearrangement links TRBV24-1 to TRBJ2-3; with no DNA, the TCRdb D assignment of TRBD1 cannot be verified. The CDR3 extends over 16 amino acids. CDR1 and CDR2 from the germline V gene are KGHDR and SFDVKD. The CDR3 here is CATSATAGQGADTQYF.